The 10 T cell receptor beta chains below all came from one sample that was sequenced in a study of T-cell memory formation after mild COVID-19. TCRdb used MiXCR to reprocess the 5' RACE reads, holding one entry per CDR3 protein. Of 210,000 or so distinct CDR3 sequences listed, about 27% are singletons. Material: PBMCs or a T cell subset sorted from them (not recorded which). These receptors originate from an adult woman who had mild COVID-19 (a few samples of this study predate the infection). Cell type and time point are not known.

This clonotype was picked up a small number of times. V gene TRBV6-2 or TRBV6-3 combines with J gene TRBJ1-1, with D perhaps matching TRBD1 (5 bases). The germline gives CDR1 MNHEY, CDR2 SVGEGT. This CDR3 has 14 residues. V was cut by 7 bases and J by 3 bases, with 15 bases left in between. The CDR3: CASINGGVDTEAFF. The CDR3 DNA reads TGTGCCAGCATCAACGGGGGGGTAGACACTGAAGCTTTCTTT.

The chain employs TRBV15 and TRBJ1-5; D gene unclear. Trimming pared 1 base from V and 2 bases from J, leaving 15 bases between. Germline V gives CDR1 LNHNV, CDR2 YYDKDF (reference sequence). The CDR3 has 17 residues. CDR3 in DNA: TGTGCCACCAGCAGAGGTGGAGGGCCACCGGGCAATCAGCCCCAGCATTTT. Amino acid sequence: CATSRGGGPPGNQPQHF.

This chain uses TRBV7-2 with TRBJ1-2; 7 positions match TRBD1. The germline CDR1 and CDR2 sequences are SGHTA and FQGNSA. V lost 5 bases and J lost 2; bases outside the gene matches: 2. The CDR3 length is 13 residues. The CDR3 reads CASSDRVNYGYTF. The CDR3 DNA is TGTGCCAGCAGCGACAGGGTCAACTATGGCTACACCTTC.

V usage is TRBV12-3 or TRBV12-4 and J usage is TRBJ2-1; perhaps TRBD1 as D (6 bases). This CDR3 contains 15 residues. The V and J ends lost 3 bases and 4 bases respectively, with 13 bases between them. Written as DNA, the CDR3 is TGTGCCAGCAGTTTCATGGACAGACAATACAATGAGCAGTTCTTC. This codes for CASSFMDRQYNEQFF.

The chain has TRBV14 and TRBJ2-7; maybe TRBD1 (6 bases). The germline CDR1 and CDR2 sequences are SGHDN and FVKESK. V gave up 1 base and J gave up 0 bases, with 10 bases separating them. The CDR3 is made up of 15 amino acids. CDR3: CASSQATGSSYEQYF. In DNA form, the CDR3 reads TGTGCCAGCAGCCAAGCAACAGGGAGCTCCTACGAGCAGTACTTC.

This clonotype was observed a handful of times. The genes are TRBV12-3 or TRBV12-4 and TRBJ2-1; either TRBD1 or TRBD2 may supply D (5 bases each). The CDR3 is made up of 14 amino acids. Trimming cost V 5 bases and J 1 base, with 9 bases left between them. CDR3 loop: CASSLGVSYNEQFF. As DNA, the CDR3 is TGTGCCAGCAGTCTGGGGGTGTCCTACAATGAGCAGTTCTTC.

This clonotype was counted between two and nine times. The chain couples TRBV5-1 to TRBJ2-3; D is unclear. V shed 3 bases and J shed 2 bases, with 10 bases lying between them. Germline values: CDR1 SGHRS, CDR2 YFSETQ. The CDR3 sequence is 14 residues long. The CDR3 DNA is TGCGCCAGCAGCTGGCAGAGCTCCACAGATACGCAGTATTTT. Its protein is CASSWQSSTDTQYF.

The chain has TRBV6-5 and TRBJ1-3; D possibly corresponds to TRBD1 (6 bases). Trimming took off 5 bases at V and 4 bases at J, with 12 bases between the two ends. Germline CDR1 and CDR2: MNHEY and SVGAGI. The CDR3 has 14 residues. The CDR3 reads CASSHPGQGNTIYF. The CDR3 DNA reads TGTGCCAGCAGTCACCCGGGACAAGGAAACACCATATATTTT.

This clonotype was detected only a few times. V gene TRBV11-1 combines with J gene TRBJ1-1; D uncertain. Trimming took off 1 base at V and 5 bases at J, with 11 bases between the two ends. The CDR3 extends over 14 amino acids. In germline, CDR1 is SGHAT, CDR2 FQDESV (reference sequence). The DNA of the CDR3 is TGTGCCAGCAGCTTAGTGGGAAGGAATACTGAAGCTTTCTTT. Protein: CASSLVGRNTEAFF.

The gene calls are TRBV4-2 and TRBJ2-5; 10 bases fit TRBD2. The germline gives CDR1 LGHNA, CDR2 YNFKEQ. The CDR3 extends over 17 amino acids. Germline trimming cut 0 bases from V and 1 base from J; bases unmatched to any gene: 5. The CDR3 DNA is TGTGCCAGCAGCCAAGATGGAGTAGCGGGAGGCCAAGAGACCCAGTACTTC. This gives the protein CASSQDGVAGGQETQYF.